This TCR beta chain is drawn from a study of blood T cell repertoires in COVID-19. About the research overall: Samples representing acute and convalescent COVID-19 were sourced from the United States, Italy and Spain. PBMCs, B-cell-depleted T cells, or T cells were the source of the cDNA or gDNA that made up the material.

Trimming took 7 bases from V and 1 from J; bases not matched to a gene: 4. The germline V gene has CDR1 SNHLY and CDR2 FYNNEI. The CDR3 length is 14 residues. Sequencing was performed with immunoSEQ multiplex PCR; in TCRdb, only in-frame clones are kept and a portion is missing. This sample yields tens of thousands of clones, of which 84% are seen a single time; less than 50% belongs to the top ten. Input material: peripheral blood. The receptor was isolated from a human donor in a cohort sampled during active COVID-19. The V call is TRBV2, the J call TRBJ2-4; 7 bases match TRBD2. CDR3 protein: CASNSAGAKNIQYF. The CDR3 DNA follows: TGTGCCAGCAACTCAGCGGGGGCCAAAAACATTCAGTACTTC. The whole variable domain, remainder taken from reference TRBV2 and TRBJ2-4, is EPEVTQTPSHQVTQMGQEVILRCVPISNHLYFYWYRQILGQKVEFLVSFYNNEISEKSEIFDDQFSVERPDGSNFTLKIRSTKLEDSAMYFCASNSAGAKNIQYFGAGTRLSVL.